The next 5 T cell receptor beta chains were all read from a single sample in a study of shared clonotypes between healthy human individuals. Assay: immunoSEQ multiplex PCR; the TCRdb copy retains only in-frame clones and omits some. The repertoire holds nearly 2 million clones, with approximately 94% as singletons. CD45RO-negative cells were positively selected for CCR7, leaving out terminally differentiated effector memory CD45RA+ cells. What was sequenced was naive CD8+ T cells sorted from blood. Every receptor here comes from a man younger than 35 in good health.

The rearrangement uses TRBV28 and TRBJ1-5; D call uncertain. Germline V lookup: CDR1 MDHEN, CDR2 SYDVKM. The V and J ends lost 3 bases and 6 bases respectively, with 6 bases between them. This CDR3 is 12 amino acids long. CDR3 sequence (DNA): TGTGCCAGCAGTTTCGGGGTTCAGCCCCAGCATTTT. The encoded protein is CASSFGVQPQHF.

The CDR3 here is CASSLAEYNEQFF. DNA for the CDR3: TGTGCCAGCAGTTTGGCGGAATACAATGAGCAGTTCTTC. This chain joins TRBV28 and TRBJ2-1; the D is unclear. Deletions cut 3 bases from V and 4 bases from J, with 7 bases between. CDR1 is MDHEN, CDR2 SYDVKM, per germline. The CDR3 has 13 amino acids. Full variable domain (outside the CDR3, taken from reference TRBV28 and TRBJ2-1): DVKVTQSSRYLVKRTGEKVFLECVQDMDHENMFWYRQDPGLGLRLIYFSYDVKMKEKGDIPEGYSVSREKKERFSLILESASTNQTSMYLCASSLAEYNEQFFGPGTRLTVL.

The V and J genes are TRBV27 and TRBJ2-2; 7 nucleotides line up with TRBD1. CDR1 MNHEY and CDR2 SMNVEV come from the germline V gene (reference sequence). The CDR3 runs to 13 residues. V lost 5 bases to trimming and J lost 7 bases; unmatched junction nucleotides: 4. The DNA of the CDR3 is TGTGCCAGCAGTAAGACAGGGCGCGGGGAGCTGTTTTTT. It codes for CASSKTGRGELFF.

This chain uses TRBV6-1 with TRBJ2-7, with no clear D. V was pared by 4 bases and J by 6 bases, with 4 bases between. The CDR3 has 10 residues. Looked up from germline, CDR1 is MNHNS and CDR2 is SASEGT. The CDR3, as DNA: TGTGCCAGCAGTGCTGGCGAGCAGTACTTC. It codes for CASSAGEQYF.

This clone was counted only a few times. The identical CDR3 is also encoded by other nucleotide sequences in the sample. This sequence joins TRBV27 and TRBJ2-5, with 7 bases that match TRBD2. Per germline, CDR1 MNHEY and CDR2 SMNVEV (reference sequence). The V gene end was trimmed by 5 bases and the J gene end by 5 bases; junction bases not matched to a gene: 5. The CDR3 is 13 residues long. CDR3 bases: TGTGCCAGCAGTCCCCTGGGGGGGGAGACCCAGTACTTC. It codes for CASSPLGGETQYF.